This T cell receptor (beta chain) was sequenced in a study of blood T cell repertoires in COVID-19 (dated by TCRdb to the early 2020s). Broadly, across the study: The collaborator samples originated in the United States, Italy and Spain and spanned the acute and convalescent phases of COVID-19. Deeply sampled blood TCRbeta repertoires from subjects exposed to, actively infected with, or recovered from COVID-19 were included in the dataset. The samples were drawn from the first 160 participants of the ongoing ImmuneRACE study and from 1,200 or so subjects provided by 6 global collaborators. Where available, HLA class I and class II types were taken from metadata supplied by the sample provider and were not determined by assay-based typing. The sample metadata nearly always contained a de-identified subject ID, COVID-19 status, age in years and sex. The repertoires were made available in a free public database intended to serve as a resource for research on the immune response to SARS-CoV-2. The prospective study material was composed of cDNA or gDNA derived from T cells, B-cell-depleted T cells, or PBMCs.

Each collaborating institution followed its own protocols to collect whole blood in K2EDTA tubes. For TCRbeta analysis, collaborator samples were shipped as frozen whole blood, as isolated PBMCs, or as DNA extracted from either sample type. Overall study outcomes, separate from this receptor: Clinical and demographic metadata were provided uncurated, with the amount varying by source and participant.

TCRbeta CDR3 regions were amplified from genomic DNA by means of the immunoSEQ Assay, a bias-controlled multiplex PCR. The authors' analysis ran thus. The number of nucleated cells in each sample was estimated by amplification of reference gene primers within the assay. Sequence reads were collapsed and filtered to measure the absolute abundance of every unique TCRbeta CDR3 rearrangement. For each sample, productive Simpson clonality was calculated as the square root of Simpson's diversity index over productive rearrangements. TCRdb retrieved this table from immuneACCESS and kept in-frame rearrangements only. Not all clones are present; in checked studies, unresolved V genes account for under half, and no reason is known for the remainder. V and J calls and clone size are given by that table; D and trimming were obtained from the DNA. Present in this sample are over 70,000 clones, around three quarters of which were seen just once. The ten largest clones represent about 6.5% of the sample.

V is reduced by 4 bases and J by 7 bases, leaving a spacing of 17 bases between them. CDR1 and CDR2, looked up from the germline V gene (reference sequence), are SEHNR and FQNEAQ. The CDR3, from cysteine to valine, totals 14 residues. The DNA shown is the 42-base CDR3, in frame from base 1. Comment on this clone: Its target antigen remains unknown. One base away there is no much larger clone; base qualities are not given.

This chain joins TRBV7-9 to TRBJ2-7; tentative D gene TRBD1, with 6 bases matching. Sequencing was carried out using peripheral blood. This receptor was identified in a man between 65 and 85 years old with acute or convalescent COVID-19. The CDR3 protein: CASSSLAGVGEQYV. The bases read TGTGCCAGCAGCTCCCTGGCAGGGGTGGGTGAGCAGTACGTC.